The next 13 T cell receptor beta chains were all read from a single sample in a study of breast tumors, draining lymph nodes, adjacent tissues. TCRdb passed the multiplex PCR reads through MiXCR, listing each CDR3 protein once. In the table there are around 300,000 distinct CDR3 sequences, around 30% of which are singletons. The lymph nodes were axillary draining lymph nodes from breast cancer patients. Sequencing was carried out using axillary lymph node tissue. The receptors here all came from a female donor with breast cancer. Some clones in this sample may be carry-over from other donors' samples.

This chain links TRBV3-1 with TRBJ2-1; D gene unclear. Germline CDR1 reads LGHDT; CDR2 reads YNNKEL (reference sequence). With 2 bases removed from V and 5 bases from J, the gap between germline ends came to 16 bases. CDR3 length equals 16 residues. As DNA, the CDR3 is TGTGCCAGCAGCCAACCCGGTCGCCGGGTGCACAATGAGCAGTTCTTC. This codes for CASSQPGRRVHNEQFF.

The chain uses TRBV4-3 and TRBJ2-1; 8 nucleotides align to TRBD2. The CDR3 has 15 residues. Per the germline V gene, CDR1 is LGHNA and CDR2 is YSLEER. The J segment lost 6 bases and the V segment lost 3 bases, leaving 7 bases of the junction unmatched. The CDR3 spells CASSHYVGRGNEQFF. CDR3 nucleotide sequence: TGCGCCAGCAGCCACTACGTCGGGAGGGGCAATGAGCAGTTCTTC.

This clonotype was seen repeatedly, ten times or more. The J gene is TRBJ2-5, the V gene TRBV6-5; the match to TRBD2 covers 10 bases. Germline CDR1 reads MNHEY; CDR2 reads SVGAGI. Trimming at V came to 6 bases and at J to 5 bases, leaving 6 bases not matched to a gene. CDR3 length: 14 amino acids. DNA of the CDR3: TGTGCCAGCAGCCCCGGGACTAGCGAGGAGACCCAGTACTTC. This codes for CASSPGTSEETQYF.

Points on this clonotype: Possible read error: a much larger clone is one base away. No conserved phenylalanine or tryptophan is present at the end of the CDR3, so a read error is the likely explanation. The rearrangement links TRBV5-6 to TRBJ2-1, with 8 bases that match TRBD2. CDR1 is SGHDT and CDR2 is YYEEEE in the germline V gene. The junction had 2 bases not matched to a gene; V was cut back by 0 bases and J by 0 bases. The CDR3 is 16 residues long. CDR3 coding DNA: TGTGCCAGCAGCTTGGGCGGGAGGACCTCCTACAATGAGCAGTTCTCC. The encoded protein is CASSLGGRTSYNEQFS.

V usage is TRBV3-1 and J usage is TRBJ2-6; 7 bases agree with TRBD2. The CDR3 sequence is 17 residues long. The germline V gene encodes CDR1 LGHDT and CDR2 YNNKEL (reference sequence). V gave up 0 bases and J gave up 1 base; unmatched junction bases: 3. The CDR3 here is CASSQEMGLSGANVLTF. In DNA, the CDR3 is TGTGCCAGCAGCCAAGAAATGGGACTATCTGGGGCCAACGTCCTGACTTTC.

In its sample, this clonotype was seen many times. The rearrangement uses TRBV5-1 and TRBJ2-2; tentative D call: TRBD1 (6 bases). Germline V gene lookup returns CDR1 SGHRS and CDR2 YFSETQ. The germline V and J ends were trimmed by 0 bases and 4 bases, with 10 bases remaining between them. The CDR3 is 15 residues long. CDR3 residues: CASSLVGQLTGELFF. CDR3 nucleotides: TGCGCCAGCAGCTTGGTAGGACAGCTCACCGGGGAGCTGTTTTTT.

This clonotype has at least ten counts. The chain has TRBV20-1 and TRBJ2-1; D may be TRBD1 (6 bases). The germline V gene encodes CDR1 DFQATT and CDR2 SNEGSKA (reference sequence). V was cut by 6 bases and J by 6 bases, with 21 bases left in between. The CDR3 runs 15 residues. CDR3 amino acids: CSAQPPGHGANEQFF. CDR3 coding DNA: TGCAGTGCACAACCTCCGGGACACGGGGCCAATGAGCAGTTCTTC.

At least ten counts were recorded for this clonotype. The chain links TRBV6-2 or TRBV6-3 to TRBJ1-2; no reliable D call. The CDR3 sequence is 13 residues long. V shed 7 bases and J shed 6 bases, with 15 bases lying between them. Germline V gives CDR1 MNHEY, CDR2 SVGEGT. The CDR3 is CASTLDDIDGYTF. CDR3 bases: TGTGCCAGCACGCTAGATGACATCGATGGCTACACCTTC.

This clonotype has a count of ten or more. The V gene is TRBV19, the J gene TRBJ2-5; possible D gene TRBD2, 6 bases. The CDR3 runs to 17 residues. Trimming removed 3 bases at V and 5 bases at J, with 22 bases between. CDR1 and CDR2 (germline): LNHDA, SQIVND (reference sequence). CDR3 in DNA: TGTGCCAGTAGTATCCGGGAACCCGGGATCGGGGGTGAGACCCAGTACTTC. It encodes CASSIREPGIGGETQYF.

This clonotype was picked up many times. The CDR3 DNA follows: TGTGCCAGTAGTATAGCGGAGCAGGGTTCAGAGACCCAGTACTTC. It codes for CASSIAEQGSETQYF. The rearrangement uses TRBV19 and TRBJ2-5; D is perhaps TRBD1 (5 bases). Germline values: CDR1 LNHDA, CDR2 SQIVND (reference sequence). V lost 1 base and J lost 4, with 13 bases in between. There are 15 residues in the CDR3.

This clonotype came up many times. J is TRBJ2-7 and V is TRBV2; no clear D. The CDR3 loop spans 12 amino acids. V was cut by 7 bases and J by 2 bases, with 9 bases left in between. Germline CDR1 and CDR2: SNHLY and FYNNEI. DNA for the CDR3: TGTGCCAGCAAGGCGGAGACCTACGAGCAGTACTTC. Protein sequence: CASKAETYEQYF.

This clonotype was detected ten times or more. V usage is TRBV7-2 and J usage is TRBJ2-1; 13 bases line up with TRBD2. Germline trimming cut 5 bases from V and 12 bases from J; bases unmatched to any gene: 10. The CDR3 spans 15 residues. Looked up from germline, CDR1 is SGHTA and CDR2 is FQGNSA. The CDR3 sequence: CASSIGLAGVLGQFF. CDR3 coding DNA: TGTGCCAGCAGCATAGGACTAGCGGGAGTTCTGGGGCAGTTCTTC.

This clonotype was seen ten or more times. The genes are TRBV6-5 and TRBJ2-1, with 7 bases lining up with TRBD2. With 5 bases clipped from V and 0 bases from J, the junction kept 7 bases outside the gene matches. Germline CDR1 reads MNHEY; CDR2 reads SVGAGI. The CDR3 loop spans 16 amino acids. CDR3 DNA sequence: TGTGCCAGCAGTAGAAGGGGCGGGGGCTCCTACAATGAGCAGTTCTTC. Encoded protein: CASSRRGGGSYNEQFF.